The 14 T cell receptor beta chains given below trace back to one sample, sequenced in a study of blood T cells in healthy people across ages. A J-beta primer mix and a sample-barcoded 5' primer were used in a second PCR of about 7 to 12 cycles. Each CDR3 protein gets one entry after TCRdb re-called the 5' RACE reads with MiXCR. This table holds 1.5 million to 1.8 million distinct CDR3 sequences, under 55% found once. The source material was blood. The origin of the receptors is a woman under 30 in good health.

Only a few counts were recorded for this clonotype. Here the CDR3 DNA reads TGTGCCAGCAGCGTTTCTGGCAATTCCTACGAGCAGTACTTC. Amino acids: CASSVSGNSYEQYF. The chain carries TRBV9 and TRBJ2-7; D not resolved. The V gene's germline CDR1 is SGDLS and CDR2 YYNGEE. The CDR3 runs to 14 residues. V lost 2 bases and J lost 1, with 10 bases in between. The whole variable domain, filled in from reference TRBV9 and TRBJ2-7, reads DSGVTQTPKHLITATGQRVTLRCSPRSGDLSVYWYQQSLDQGLQFLIQYYNGEERAKGNILERFSAQQFPDLHSELNLSSLELGDSALYFCASSVSGNSYEQYFGPGTRLTVT.

This clonotype came up a few times. The rearrangement joins TRBV24-1 to TRBJ1-5, with 7 bases fitting TRBD1. Germline CDR1 reads KGHDR; CDR2 reads SFDVKD. CDR3 length: 16 residues. Trimming took 4 bases from V and 0 from J; bases not matched to a gene: 5. The CDR3, as DNA: TGTGCCACCAGTGACGGTCGACAGGGTAGCAATCAGCCCCAGCATTTT. It is translated as CATSDGRQGSNQPQHF.

The V and J genes are TRBV7-2 and TRBJ2-1; TRBD1 matches 7 bases. With V trimmed by 6 bases and J by 4 bases, 9 bases remained unmatched. Per germline, CDR1 SGHTA and CDR2 FQGNSA. The CDR3 extends over 15 amino acids. In DNA form, the CDR3 reads TGTGCCAGCAGACAACGGGACAGCCAATACAATGAGCAGTTCTTC. Translated, it gives CASRQRDSQYNEQFF.

This clonotype was detected only a few times. One end of the junction fails to match germline, which may point to a read error. The V and J genes are TRBV29-1 and TRBJ1-2; D remains ambiguous. The length of the CDR3 is 11 residues. The germline gives CDR1 SQVTM, CDR2 ANQGSEA. DNA of the CDR3: TGCAGCGTTGAGCAGGACTATGGCTGCACCTTC. It specifies CSVEQDYGCTF.

The chain has TRBV29-1 and TRBJ2-1, with 7 nucleotides matching TRBD1. The DNA matches TRBJ2-7 better at its end, which makes the J call doubtful. Germline CDR1 and CDR2: SQVTM and ANQGSEA. The CDR3 is 13 residues long. CDR3 sequence: CSVAGQSYNEQYF. The CDR3 nucleotides are TGCAGCGTTGCGGGACAGTCCTACAATGAGCAGTACTTC.

This clonotype occurred a few times. The chain is built from TRBV20-1 and TRBJ2-5; 7 nucleotides line up with TRBD1. The CDR3 is made up of 12 amino acids. V shed 7 bases and J 1 base; nucleotides not matched to a gene: 3. CDR1 DFQATT and CDR2 SNEGSKA come from the germline V gene (reference sequence). The CDR3 sequence is CSGTGLQETQYF. The DNA for the CDR3 is TGCAGTGGGACAGGACTCCAAGAGACCCAGTACTTC.

The chain has TRBV12-3 or TRBV12-4 and TRBJ1-2; no reliable D call. CDR3 length: 13 amino acids. V was shortened by 5 bases and J by 8 bases, with 15 bases between the two germline ends. Here the CDR3 reads CASSVFGLGGYTF. As DNA, the CDR3 is TGTGCCAGCAGTGTTTTCGGCCTTGGGGGCTACACCTTC.

This clonotype has only a few counts. The chain links TRBV29-1 to TRBJ2-7; no clear D gene. Germline V gene data show CDR1 as SQVTM and CDR2 as ANQGSEA. The V and J ends lost 1 base and 2 bases respectively, with 6 bases between them. The CDR3 totals 12 residues. The CDR3 DNA is TGCAGCGTTGAAGGCGCTGCCTACGAGCAGTACTTC. This sequence encodes CSVEGAAYEQYF.

The rearrangement uses TRBV27 and TRBJ1-5; 7 bases fit TRBD1. V was pared by 5 bases and J by 2 bases, with 12 bases of the junction left unmatched. The CDR3 sequence is 17 residues long. Germline V gives CDR1 MNHEY, CDR2 SMNVEV (reference sequence). The CDR3 nucleotides read TGTGCCAGCAGTCGTACAGGGGCGAGTGGGGGCAATCAGCCCCAGCATTTT. It specifies CASSRTGASGGNQPQHF.

Note on this clonotype: Given a much more abundant clone one base away, this may be a read error. The chain uses TRBV12-3 or TRBV12-4 and TRBJ2-5; TRBD2 agrees at 9 bases. The CDR3 spans 15 residues. V shed 3 bases, J shed 11 bases, and the junction held 13 bases outside the gene matches. Written as DNA, the CDR3 is TGTGCCAGCAGTTTTGTAGCGGGGGACTCCTACAAGCAGTACTTC. It codes for CASSFVAGDSYKQYF.

This chain joins TRBV7-2 and TRBJ2-5; TRBD2 matches 9 bases. Germline loops: CDR1 SGHTA, CDR2 FQGNSA. The CDR3 covers 16 residues. The trim removed 1 base at V and 2 bases at J, leaving 5 bases unmatched. In DNA, the CDR3 is TGTGCCAGCAGCTTAGAACGGGCGGGAGGGCAAGAGACCCAGTACTTC. Protein product: CASSLERAGGQETQYF.

The chain is built from TRBV5-1 and TRBJ2-7; the match to TRBD1 covers 7 bases. J lost 0 bases, V lost 0 bases, and 6 bases had no gene match. The CDR3 length is 16 residues. Germline V gene data show CDR1 as SGHRS and CDR2 as YFSETQ. Here the CDR3 DNA reads TGCGCCAGCAGCTTGGCATCCGGGGACAGCTCCTACGAGCAGTACTTC. Translation gives CASSLASGDSSYEQYF.

The chain links TRBV5-1 to TRBJ1-1, with 10 bases fitting TRBD1. The CDR3 extends over 14 amino acids. From germline, CDR1 is SGHRS and CDR2 YFSETQ. After removal of 4 bases from V and 7 bases from J, the junction contained 7 bases not matched to a gene. CDR3 DNA sequence: TGCGCCAGCAGCGGGGGACAGGGGAGGGGTGAAGCTTTCTTT. The encoded protein is CASSGGQGRGEAFF. Looking up the rest from reference TRBV5-1 and TRBJ1-1 gives the full variable domain: KAGVTQTPRYLIKTRGQQVTLSCSPISGHRSVSWYQQTPGQGLQFLFEYFSETQRNKGNFPGRFSGRQFSNSRSEMNVSTLELGDSALYLCASSGGQGRGEAFFGQGTRLTVV.

As to this clonotype: Germline is not matched at one junction end, which may reflect a read error. The chain recombines TRBV9 with TRBJ2-3; D is unclear. The CDR3 totals 17 residues. Germline V gene lookup returns CDR1 SGDLS and CDR2 YYNGEE. The CDR3 spells CASSRRPSTLSIDTQYF. The CDR3 DNA follows: TGTGCCAGCAGCCGCCGCCCCTCCACATTGAGCATAGATACGCAGTATTTT.